This T cell receptor beta chain comes out of a study of Ad26.COV2.S vaccination and SARS-CoV-2 variants. General study results and limits: Vaccinees displayed broader spike-specific TCR repertoires than placebo recipients. With respect to non-spike TCR breadth, vaccine and placebo recipients were similar.

On this clone itself: The antigen remains unidentified.

Assay: immunoSEQ multiplex PCR; the TCRdb copy retains only in-frame clones and omits some. This sample yields around 250,000 clones, of which around 88% are seen a single time; roughly 3% belongs to the top ten. Germline V CDR1 and CDR2: MNHNS, SASEGT. The CDR3 is 14 residues long. V lost 11 bases and J 2 bases, leaving 15 bases between the germline ends. Treatment: roughly 20 received Ad26.COV2.S at low or high dose, single or two shots; five or six received placebo; per-sample allocation not given. Day 63 after the first vaccine or placebo injection was the time point for sampling. What was given as vaccine was an Ad26 vector encoding Wuhan-strain SARS-CoV-2 spike.

The rearrangement joins TRBV6-1 to TRBJ1-4, with D perhaps matching TRBD1 (6 bases). The TCR originated in a person between 18 and 65 years old who received the Ad26.COV2.S COVID-19 vaccine or a placebo. Material: peripheral blood, obtained in a trial of Ad26.COV2.S vaccine versus placebo. The CDR3 bases are TGTGCCTGCTTGAGGGGGTCGACTAATGAAAAACTGTTTTTT. Protein product: CACLRGSTNEKLFF.